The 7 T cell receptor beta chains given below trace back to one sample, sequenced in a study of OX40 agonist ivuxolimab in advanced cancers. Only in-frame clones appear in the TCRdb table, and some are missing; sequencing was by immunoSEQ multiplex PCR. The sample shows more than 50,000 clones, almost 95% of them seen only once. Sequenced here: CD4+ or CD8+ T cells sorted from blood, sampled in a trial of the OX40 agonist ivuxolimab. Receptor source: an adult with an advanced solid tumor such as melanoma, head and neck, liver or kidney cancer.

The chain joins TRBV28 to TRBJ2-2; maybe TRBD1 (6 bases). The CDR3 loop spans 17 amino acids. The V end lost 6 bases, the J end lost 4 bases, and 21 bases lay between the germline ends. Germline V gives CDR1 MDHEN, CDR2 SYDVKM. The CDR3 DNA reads TGTGCCAGCAGCTACCCGCTTTGGGGGCCGGGCACCGGGGAGCTGTTTTTT. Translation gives CASSYPLWGPGTGELFF.

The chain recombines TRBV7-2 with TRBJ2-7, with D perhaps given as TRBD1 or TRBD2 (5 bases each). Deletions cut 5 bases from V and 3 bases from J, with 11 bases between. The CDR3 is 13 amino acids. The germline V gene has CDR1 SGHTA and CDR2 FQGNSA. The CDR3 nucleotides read TGTGCCAGCAGCCACGAGGGGCGCTACGAGCAGTACTTC. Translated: CASSHEGRYEQYF. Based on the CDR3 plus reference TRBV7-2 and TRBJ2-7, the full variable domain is GAGVSQSPSNKVTEKGKDVELRCDPISGHTALYWYRQSLGQGLEFLIYFQGNSAPDKSGLPSDRFSAERTGGSVSTLTIQRTQQEDSAVYLCASSHEGRYEQYFGPGTRLTVT.

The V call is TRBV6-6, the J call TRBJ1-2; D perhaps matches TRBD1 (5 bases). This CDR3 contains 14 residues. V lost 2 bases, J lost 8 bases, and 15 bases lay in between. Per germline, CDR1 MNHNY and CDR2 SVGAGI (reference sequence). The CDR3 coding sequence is TGTGCCAGCAGTTACGAGGGCAGGGATCCGGGCTACACCTTC. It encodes CASSYEGRDPGYTF.

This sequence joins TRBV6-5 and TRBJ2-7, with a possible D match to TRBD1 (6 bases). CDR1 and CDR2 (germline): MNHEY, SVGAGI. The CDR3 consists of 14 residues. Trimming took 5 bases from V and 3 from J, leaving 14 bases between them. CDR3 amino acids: CASSPPTGHYEQYF. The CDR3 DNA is TGTGCCAGCAGTCCCCCGACAGGACACTACGAGCAGTACTTC.

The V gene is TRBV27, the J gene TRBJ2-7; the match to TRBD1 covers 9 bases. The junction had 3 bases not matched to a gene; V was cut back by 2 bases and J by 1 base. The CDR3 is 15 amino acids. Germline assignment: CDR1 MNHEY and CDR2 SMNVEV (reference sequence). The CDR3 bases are TGTGCCAGCAGTTTAGGGACAGGGACGTCCTACGAGCAGTACTTC. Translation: CASSLGTGTSYEQYF.

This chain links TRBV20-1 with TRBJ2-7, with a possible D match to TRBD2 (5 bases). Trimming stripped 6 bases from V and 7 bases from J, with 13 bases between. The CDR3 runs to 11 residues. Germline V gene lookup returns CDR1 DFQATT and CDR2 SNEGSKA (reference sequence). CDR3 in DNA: TGCAGTGCCAGGCGGGTGGGGGAGCAGTACTTC. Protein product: CSARRVGEQYF.

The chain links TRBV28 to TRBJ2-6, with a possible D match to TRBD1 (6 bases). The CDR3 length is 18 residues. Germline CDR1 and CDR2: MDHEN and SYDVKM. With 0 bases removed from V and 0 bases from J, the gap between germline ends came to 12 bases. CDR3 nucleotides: TGTGCCAGCAGTTTATGGGAGGACAGTTACTCTGGGGCCAACGTCCTGACTTTC. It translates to CASSLWEDSYSGANVLTF.